The 17 T cell receptor beta chains below were found in one sample sequenced in a study of tumor and adjacent non-tumor tissue in lung cancer. No cell sorting was done before RNA was extracted from the tissue. TCRbeta libraries were built with three rounds of nested PCR, modified from ARM-PCR. TCRdb ran MiXCR on the multiplex PCR reads and lists one entry per CDR3 protein. The table lists 200,000 to 250,000 distinct CDR3 sequences, around 71% of them singletons. The sequencing sample was made of lung tumor tissue. Receptor source: a man aged 60-69 years with non-small cell lung cancer.

The J gene is TRBJ2-5, the V gene TRBV20-1; 9 bases are shared with TRBD2. V lost 0 bases, J lost 4 bases, and 15 bases stayed unmatched. This CDR3 comprises 18 residues. Germline V gene data show CDR1 as DFQATT and CDR2 as SNEGSKA (reference sequence). The DNA of the CDR3 is TGCAGTGCTAGAGATTTGAGAAGGCTAGCGGGACTGGGAGAGACCCAGTACTTC. Amino acids: CSARDLRRLAGLGETQYF.

Points on this clonotype: One end of the junction does not line up with germline, which may come from a read error. The V and J genes are TRBV20-1 and TRBJ2-3, with D perhaps matching TRBD1 (5 bases). The length of the CDR3 is 13 residues. Germline CDR1 reads DFQATT; CDR2 reads SNEGSKA (reference sequence). CDR3 sequence (DNA): TGCAGTGCCTTAGCTGGACACACAGATACACAGTATTTT. This encodes CSALAGHTDTQYF.

About this clonotype itself: Relative to the germline gene, one junction end is altered; a read error may explain this. J is TRBJ2-2 and V is TRBV12-3 or TRBV12-4; a weak D match, TRBD2 (8 bases). CDR3 length: 15 amino acids. The CDR3 sequence is CASYSLDRLSGELSF. CDR3 coding DNA: TGTGCCAGCTATTCCCTGGACAGGCTTAGCGGGGAGCTGTCTTTT.

In regard to this clonotype: This may come from a read error, since a much larger clone is one base off. The chain combines TRBV4-1 with TRBJ1-5; TRBD1 matches at 7 bases. There are 13 residues in the CDR3. In germline, CDR1 is MGHRA, CDR2 YSYEKL. CDR3: CASSQWEGQPQQF. DNA of the CDR3: TGCGCCAGCAGCCAATGGGAGGGACAGCCCCAGCAATTT.

This clonotype has a handful of counts. J is TRBJ2-1 and V is TRBV29-1; D unresolved. V was pared by 4 bases and J by 4 bases, with 8 bases between. The CDR3 loop spans 12 amino acids. Germline CDR1 SQVTM, CDR2 ANQGSEA. CDR3 residues: CSVGAAYNEQFF. CDR3 nucleotide sequence: TGCAGCGTTGGAGCAGCTTACAATGAGCAGTTCTTC.

In the case of this clonotype: A clone one base away is much larger, so this may be a read error. This chain connects TRBV29-1 to TRBJ2-2; a possible D gene is TRBD2 (6 bases). The CDR3 has 15 amino acids. Germline CDR1 and CDR2: SQVTM and ANQGSEA. Trimming removed 8 bases from V and 6 bases from J, with 22 bases in between. CDR3 loop: CSLAGIGLHSGELFF. In DNA, the CDR3 is TGCAGCCTGGCGGGAATCGGGCTTCACTCCGGGGAGCTGTTTTTT.

As concerns this clonotype: One junction end disagrees with the germline gene, perhaps due to a read error. The rearrangement uses TRBV20-1 and TRBJ2-1; 8 nucleotides line up with TRBD2. The germline CDR1 and CDR2 sequences are DFQATT and SNEGSKA (reference sequence). CDR3 length: 15 residues. The CDR3 nucleotides are TGCAGTGCTAGATCCCTAGCGGGCTTCTACAATAAGCAGTTCTTC. Protein sequence: CSARSLAGFYNKQFF.

Note on this clonotype: A clone one base away is much larger, so this may be a read error. The J gene is TRBJ2-7, the V gene TRBV4-3, with 7 bases identical to TRBD1. The CDR3 spans 16 residues. CDR1 and CDR2 from the germline V gene are LGHNA and YSLEER. CDR3 sequence reads: CASSQDLKGATYEQHF. CDR3 coding DNA: TGCGCCAGCAGCCAAGATCTTAAGGGGGCCACCTACGAGCAGCACTTC.

About this clonotype itself: This could be a read error, since a much larger clone is one nucleotide away. This rearrangement joins TRBV11-2 to TRBJ2-3, with 8 bases lining up with TRBD2. Per the germline V gene, CDR1 is SGHAT and CDR2 is FQNNGV. The CDR3 loop spans 14 amino acids. In DNA form, the CDR3 reads TGTGCCAGCAGCTCCCTAGCGGGTGCAGATACGCTGTATTTT. Translation gives CASSSLAGADTLYF.

As to this clonotype: Given the absence of the conserved phenylalanine or tryptophan at the CDR3 end, a read error is likely. The chain joins TRBV11-2 to TRBJ2-3; 7 positions agree with TRBD2. The CDR3 extends over 15 amino acids. Germline values: CDR1 SGHAT, CDR2 FQNNGV. As DNA, the CDR3 is TGTACCAGCAGCTTTTTCCTAGCGGTGGCAGATAGGCAGTATTTA. It codes for CTSSFFLAVADRQYL.

This clonotype was counted many times. This chain uses TRBV20-1 with TRBJ2-1; 10 positions agree with TRBD1. V lost 0 bases, J lost 4 bases, and 9 bases stayed unmatched. The CDR3 sequence is 17 residues long. Germline V gives CDR1 DFQATT, CDR2 SNEGSKA (reference sequence). The chain's CDR3 is CSARETNDRGRYNEQFF. The DNA for the CDR3 is TGCAGTGCTAGAGAAACCAACGACAGGGGGCGATACAATGAGCAGTTCTTC.

The sample holds one count of this clonotype. This sequence joins TRBV20-1 and TRBJ2-7; no clear D gene. The germline CDR1 and CDR2 sequences are DFQATT and SNEGSKA (reference sequence). The CDR3 sequence is 15 residues long. Trimming cost V 5 bases and J 1 base, with 18 bases left between them. The CDR3 protein is CSAGSTTNPSYEQYF. As DNA, the CDR3 is TGCAGTGCTGGATCAACTACAAACCCATCCTACGAGCAGTACTTC.

The sample holds a few counts of this clonotype. This CDR3 is CASSSPNRALYF. Here the CDR3 DNA reads TGTGCCAGCAGCTCCCCCAACAGGGCTCTGTACTTC. The chain links TRBV5-5 to TRBJ2-7; TRBD1 might be the D (6 bases). With 3 bases removed from V and 12 bases from J, the gap between germline ends came to 16 bases. This CDR3 comprises 12 residues. The germline gives CDR1 SGHKS, CDR2 YYEKEE (reference sequence).

A single count supports this clonotype. The V gene is TRBV20-1, the J gene TRBJ2-1; 8 bases map to TRBD2. Trimming removed 2 bases from V and 2 bases from J; junction bases left unmatched: 5. The CDR3 has 15 amino acids. Germline CDR1 and CDR2: DFQATT and SNEGSKA (reference sequence). The CDR3 DNA reads TGCAGTGCTAGACCCTGGCGGGGGGCCTACAATGAGCAGTTCTTC. This sequence encodes CSARPWRGAYNEQFF.

With regard to this clonotype: An end of the junction does not agree with germline; a read error may underlie this. The chain couples TRBV11-1 to TRBJ1-4; D unclear. CDR3 length equals 15 residues. Germline V gives CDR1 SGHAT, CDR2 FQDESV (reference sequence). CDR3 region: CASSPHREASEKLLF. The CDR3 nucleotides are TGTGCCAGTAGCCCTCACCGGGAGGCGTCTGAAAAACTGCTTTTT.

The chain links TRBV4-2 to TRBJ2-3; no definite D call. Trimming left V 2 bases short and J 3 bases short, with 18 bases between. CDR3 length: 17 residues. Germline-derived CDR1 and CDR2 are LGHNA and YNFKEQ. The CDR3 region has the DNA TGTGCCAGCAGCCAACTTAAGAGTGGGTCTTCGACAGATACGCAGTATTTT. Translating it yields CASSQLKSGSSTDTQYF.

The chain joins TRBV12-3 or TRBV12-4 to TRBJ2-2; D remains unclear. This CDR3 has 14 amino acids. V was cut by 11 bases and J by 0 bases, with 13 bases left in between. The CDR3 reads CAGKVATNTGELFF. CDR3 sequence (DNA): TGTGCCGGCAAGGTTGCCACGAACACCGGGGAGCTGTTTTTT.